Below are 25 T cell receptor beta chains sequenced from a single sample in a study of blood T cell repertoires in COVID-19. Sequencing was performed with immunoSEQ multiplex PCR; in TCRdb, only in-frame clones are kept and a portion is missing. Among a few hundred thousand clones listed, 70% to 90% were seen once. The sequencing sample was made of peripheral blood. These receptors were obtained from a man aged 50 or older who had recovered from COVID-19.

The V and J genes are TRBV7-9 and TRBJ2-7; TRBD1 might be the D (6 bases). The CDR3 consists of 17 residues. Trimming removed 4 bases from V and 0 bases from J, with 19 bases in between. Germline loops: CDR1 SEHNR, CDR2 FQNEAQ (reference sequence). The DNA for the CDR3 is TGTGCCAGCAGCTCCCGCCCGGGCCAGGGGCTCTCCTACGAGCAGTACTTC. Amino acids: CASSSRPGQGLSYEQYF. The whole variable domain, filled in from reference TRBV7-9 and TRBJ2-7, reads DTGVSQNPRHKITKRGQNVTFRCDPISEHNRLYWYRQTLGQGPEFLTYFQNEAQLEKSRLLSDRFSAERPKGSFSTLEIQRTEQGDSAMYLCASSSRPGQGLSYEQYFGPGTRLTVT.

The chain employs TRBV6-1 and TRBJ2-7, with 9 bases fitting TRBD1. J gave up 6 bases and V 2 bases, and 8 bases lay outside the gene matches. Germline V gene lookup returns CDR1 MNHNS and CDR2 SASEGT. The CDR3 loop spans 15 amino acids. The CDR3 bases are TGTGCCAGCAGTGAAACGACAGGGGGGTACATCGAGCAGTACTTC. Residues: CASSETTGGYIEQYF.

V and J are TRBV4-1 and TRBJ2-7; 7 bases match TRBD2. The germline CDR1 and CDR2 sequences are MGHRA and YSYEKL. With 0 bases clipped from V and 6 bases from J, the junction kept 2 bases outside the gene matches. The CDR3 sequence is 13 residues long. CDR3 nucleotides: TGCGCCAGCAGCCAAGAACTAGCGACCGAGCAGTACTTC. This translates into CASSQELATEQYF.

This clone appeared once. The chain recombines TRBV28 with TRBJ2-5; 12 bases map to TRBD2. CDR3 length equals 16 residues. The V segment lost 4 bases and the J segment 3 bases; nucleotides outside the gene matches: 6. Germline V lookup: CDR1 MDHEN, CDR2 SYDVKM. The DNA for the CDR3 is TGTGCCAGCAGTTCGTCTGGACTAGCGGGAAAAGAGACCCAGTACTTC. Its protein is CASSSSGLAGKETQYF.

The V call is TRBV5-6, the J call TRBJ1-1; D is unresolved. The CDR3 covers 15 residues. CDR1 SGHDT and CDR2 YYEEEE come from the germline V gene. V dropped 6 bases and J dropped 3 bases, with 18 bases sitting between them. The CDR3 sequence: CASKPSVGVYTEAFF. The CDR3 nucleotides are TGTGCCAGCAAGCCTTCGGTAGGAGTTTACACTGAAGCTTTCTTT.

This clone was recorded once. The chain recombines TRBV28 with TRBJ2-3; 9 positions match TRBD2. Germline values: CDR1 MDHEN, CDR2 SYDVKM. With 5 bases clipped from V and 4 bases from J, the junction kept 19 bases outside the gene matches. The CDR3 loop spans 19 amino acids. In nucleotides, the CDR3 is TGTGCCAGCAGTACCCCCTTGGGGGCTAGCGGGACCCCTGCAGATACGCAGTATTTT. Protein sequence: CASSTPLGASGTPADTQYF. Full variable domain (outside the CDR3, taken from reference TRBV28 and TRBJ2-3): DVKVTQSSRYLVKRTGEKVFLECVQDMDHENMFWYRQDPGLGLRLIYFSYDVKMKEKGDIPEGYSVSREKKERFSLILESASTNQTSMYLCASSTPLGASGTPADTQYFGPGTRLTVL.

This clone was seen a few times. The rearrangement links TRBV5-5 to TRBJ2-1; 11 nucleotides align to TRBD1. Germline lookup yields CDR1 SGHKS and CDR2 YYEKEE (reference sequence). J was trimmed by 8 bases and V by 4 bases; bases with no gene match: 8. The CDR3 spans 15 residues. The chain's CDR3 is CASSGPDRGLDEQFF. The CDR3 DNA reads TGTGCCAGCAGCGGACCGGACAGGGGGCTAGATGAGCAGTTCTTC.

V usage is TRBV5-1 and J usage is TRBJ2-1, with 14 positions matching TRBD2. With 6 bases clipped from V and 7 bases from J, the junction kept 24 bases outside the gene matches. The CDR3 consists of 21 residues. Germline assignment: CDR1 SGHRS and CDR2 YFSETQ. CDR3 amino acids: CASTQRTPGTSGRIGHNEQFF. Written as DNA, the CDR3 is TGCGCCAGCACCCAGAGGACACCCGGGACTAGCGGGAGAATCGGCCATAATGAGCAGTTCTTC.

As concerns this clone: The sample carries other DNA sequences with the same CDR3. The CDR3 DNA follows: TGTGCCTGGAGGCAGGACAGGTCGGGGTATGGCTACACCTTC. The encoded protein is CAWRQDRSGYGYTF. V gene TRBV30 combines with J gene TRBJ1-2, with 7 bases aligning to TRBD1. From germline, CDR1 is GTSNPN and CDR2 SVGIG (reference sequence). The CDR3 runs to 14 residues. J lost 5 bases, V lost 3 bases, and 9 bases had no gene match.

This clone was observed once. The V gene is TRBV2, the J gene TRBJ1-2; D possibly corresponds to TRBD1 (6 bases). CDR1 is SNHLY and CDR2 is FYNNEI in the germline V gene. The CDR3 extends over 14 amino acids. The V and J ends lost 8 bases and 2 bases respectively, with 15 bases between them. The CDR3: CASREETGNYGYTF. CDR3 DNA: TGTGCCAGCCGGGAAGAGACAGGAAACTATGGCTACACCTTC.

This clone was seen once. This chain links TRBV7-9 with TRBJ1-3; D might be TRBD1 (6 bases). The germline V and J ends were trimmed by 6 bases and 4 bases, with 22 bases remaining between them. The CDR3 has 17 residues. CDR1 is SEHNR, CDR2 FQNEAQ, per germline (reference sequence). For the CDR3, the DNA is TGTGCCAGCAGGAGTGCTAACAGGGCTCTTTTGGGAAACACCATATATTTT. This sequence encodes CASRSANRALLGNTIYF. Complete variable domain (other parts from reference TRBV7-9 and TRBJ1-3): DTGVSQNPRHKITKRGQNVTFRCDPISEHNRLYWYRQTLGQGPEFLTYFQNEAQLEKSRLLSDRFSAERPKGSFSTLEIQRTEQGDSAMYLCASRSANRALLGNTIYFGEGSWLTVV.

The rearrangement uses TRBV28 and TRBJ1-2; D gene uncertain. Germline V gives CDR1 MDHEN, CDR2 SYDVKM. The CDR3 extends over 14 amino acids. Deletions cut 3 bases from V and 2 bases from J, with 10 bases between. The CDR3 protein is CASSLFGGNYGYTF. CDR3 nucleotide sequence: TGTGCCAGCAGTTTGTTCGGAGGGAACTATGGCTACACCTTC.

CDR3 amino acids: CASSSSGGAGYGYTF. The CDR3 DNA sequence: TGTGCCAGCAGTTCCAGCGGGGGGGCTGGCTATGGCTACACCTTC. The chain has TRBV27 and TRBJ1-2; TRBD1 might be the D (6 bases). CDR1 and CDR2 (germline): MNHEY, SMNVEV (reference sequence). The CDR3 extends over 15 amino acids. Trimming shortened V by 4 bases and J by 4 bases, and 16 bases separated the two germline ends.

For the CDR3, the DNA is TGTGCCAGCAGCGTAAAGCGCTCGGACACCGGGGAGCTGTTTTTT. Translating it yields CASSVKRSDTGELFF. The rearrangement links TRBV9 to TRBJ2-2; D not resolved. Looked up from germline, CDR1 is SGDLS and CDR2 is YYNGEE. Trimming took 1 base from V and 3 from J, leaving 10 bases between them. This CDR3 contains 15 residues.

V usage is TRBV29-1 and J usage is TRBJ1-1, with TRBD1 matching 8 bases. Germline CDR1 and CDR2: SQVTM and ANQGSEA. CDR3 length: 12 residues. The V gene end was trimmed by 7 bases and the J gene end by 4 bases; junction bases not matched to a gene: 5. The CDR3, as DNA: TGCAGCGCCCGGACAGGGCCCACTGAAGCTTTCTTT. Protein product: CSARTGPTEAFF.

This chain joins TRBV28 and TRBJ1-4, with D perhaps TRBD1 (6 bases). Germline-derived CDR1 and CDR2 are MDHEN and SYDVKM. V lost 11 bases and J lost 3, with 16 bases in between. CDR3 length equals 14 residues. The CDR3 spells CAVQTGSANEKLFF. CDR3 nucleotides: TGTGCCGTGCAAACAGGGTCGGCTAATGAAAAACTGTTTTTT.

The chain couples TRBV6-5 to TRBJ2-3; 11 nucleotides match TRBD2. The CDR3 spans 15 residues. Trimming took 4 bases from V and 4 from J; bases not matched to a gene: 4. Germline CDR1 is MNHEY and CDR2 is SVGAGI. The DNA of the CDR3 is TGTGCCAGCAGTTTAGCGGGAGGGGGGGCAGATACGCAGTATTTT. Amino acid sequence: CASSLAGGGADTQYF.

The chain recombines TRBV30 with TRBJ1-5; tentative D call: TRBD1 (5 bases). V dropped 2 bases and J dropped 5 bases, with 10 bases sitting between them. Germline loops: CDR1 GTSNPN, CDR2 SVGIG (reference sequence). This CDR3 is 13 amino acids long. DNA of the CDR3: TGTGCCTGGAGTACGACAGCTTATCAGCCCCAGCATTTT. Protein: CAWSTTAYQPQHF. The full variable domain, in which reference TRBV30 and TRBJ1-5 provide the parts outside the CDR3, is SQTIHQWPATLVQPVGSPLSLECTVEGTSNPNLYWYRQAAGRGLQLLFYSVGIGQISSEVPQNLSASRPQDRQFILSSKKLLLSDSGFYLCAWSTTAYQPQHFGDGTRLSIL.

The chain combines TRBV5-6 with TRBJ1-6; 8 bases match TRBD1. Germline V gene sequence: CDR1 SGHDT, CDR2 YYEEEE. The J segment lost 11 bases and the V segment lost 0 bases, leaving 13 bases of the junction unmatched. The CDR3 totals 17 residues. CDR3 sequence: CASSLGTGLGIRTPLHF. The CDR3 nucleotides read TGTGCCAGCAGCTTGGGGACAGGGTTGGGGATTCGGACACCCCTCCACTTT. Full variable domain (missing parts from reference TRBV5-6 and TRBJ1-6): DAGVTQSPTHLIKTRGQQVTLRCSPKSGHDTVSWYQQALGQGPQFIFQYYEEEERQRGNFPDRFSGHQFPNYSSELNVNALLLGDSALYLCASSLGTGLGIRTPLHFGNGTRLTVT.

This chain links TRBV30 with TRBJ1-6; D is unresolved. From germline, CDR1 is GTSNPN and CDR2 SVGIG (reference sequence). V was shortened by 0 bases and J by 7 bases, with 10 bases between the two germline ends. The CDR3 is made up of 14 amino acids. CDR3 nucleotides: TGTGCCTGGAGTGTACGGGGTATCAATTCACCCCTCCACTTT. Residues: CAWSVRGINSPLHF.

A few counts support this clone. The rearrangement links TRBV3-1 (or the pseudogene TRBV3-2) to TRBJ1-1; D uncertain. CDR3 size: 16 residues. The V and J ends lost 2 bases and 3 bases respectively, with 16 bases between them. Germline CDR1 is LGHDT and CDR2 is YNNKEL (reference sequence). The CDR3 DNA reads TGTGCCAGCAGCCAAAGAGGGAGGGCCAGAGACACTGAAGCTTTCTTT. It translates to CASSQRGRARDTEAFF.

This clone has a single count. CDR3 in amino acids: CASRPSGPGNTIYF. DNA for the CDR3: TGTGCCAGCAGACCTTCAGGGCCTGGAAACACCATATATTTT. The rearrangement links TRBV6-5 to TRBJ1-3, with D perhaps matching TRBD1 (5 bases). This CDR3 comprises 14 residues. V lost 6 bases, J lost 2 bases, and 11 bases lay in between. Germline V lookup: CDR1 MNHEY, CDR2 SVGAGI.

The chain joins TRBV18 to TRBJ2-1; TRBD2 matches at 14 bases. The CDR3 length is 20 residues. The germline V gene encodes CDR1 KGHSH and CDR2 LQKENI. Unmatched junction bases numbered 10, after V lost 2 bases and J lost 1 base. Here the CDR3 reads CASSPGDKGLAGGSYNEQFF. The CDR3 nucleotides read TGTGCCAGCTCACCAGGGGACAAAGGACTAGCGGGAGGATCCTACAATGAGCAGTTCTTC.

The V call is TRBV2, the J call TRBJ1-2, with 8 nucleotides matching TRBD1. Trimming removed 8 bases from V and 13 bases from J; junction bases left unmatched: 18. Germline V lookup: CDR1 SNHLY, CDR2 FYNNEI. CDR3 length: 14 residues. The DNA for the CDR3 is TGTGCCAGCGGCCCAGAGGGGGGACAGGATCCCCCCACCTTC. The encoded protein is CASGPEGGQDPPTF.

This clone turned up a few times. CDR3 in amino acids: CASSSPRVGNTEAFF. The CDR3 region has the DNA TGTGCCAGCAGTTCCCCGAGGGTTGGGAACACTGAAGCTTTCTTT. The gene calls are TRBV28 and TRBJ1-1, with D unclear. Germline V gene data show CDR1 as MDHEN and CDR2 as SYDVKM. The CDR3 is 15 residues long. Trimming removed 4 bases at V and 1 base at J, with 13 bases between.